Listed below are T cell receptor beta chains from one sample, sequenced in a study of persistence of HIV-infected CD4 T cells. Assay used: immunoSEQ multiplex PCR; TCRdb lists only in-frame clones, some missing. The table lists roughly 64,000 clones, approximately 75% of them singletons. Their antigens are not known. The sample here was CD4+ T cells sorted from PBMCs after approximately 20-hour stimulation, taken from a patient who received antiretroviral therapy. The receptors were sampled from an adult man with HIV who was CMV-seropositive. Both conserved end residues are part of each CDR3. Clone size is shown for a subset of rows, as once, few, many or a class of expanded clone.

V,length,size,J,CDR3
TRBV6-1,16,-,TRBJ1-6,CASSVVFGGRDSPLHF
TRBV28,16,-,TRBJ1-2,CASSTPGAGRNYGYTF
TRBV9,14,-,TRBJ2-5,CASSVGDLQETQYF
TRBV2,12,many,TRBJ1-2,CASSHRVAGYTF
TRBV10-3,15,medium-sized,TRBJ1-1,CAISGMGNANTEAFF
TRBV5-8,16,-,TRBJ1-3,CASSLVVVEFGNTIYF
TRBV19,14,few,TRBJ1-1,CASSTGRGGTEAFF
TRBV27,14,few,TRBJ1-6,CASRAGGQNSPLHF
TRBV6-5,15,-,TRBJ1-2,CASSPRDGYQYGYTF
TRBV4-2,17,-,TRBJ1-4,CASSQEIWGRSNEKLFF
TRBV19,15,-,TRBJ1-4,CASSQGTGSNEKLFF
TRBV5-4,15,-,TRBJ1-6,CASSRTGAYNSPLHF
TRBV5-4,15,-,TRBJ1-6,CASSLKEGAVTSLHF
TRBV12-3/TRBV12-4,11,-,TRBJ1-4,CASSQNEKLFF